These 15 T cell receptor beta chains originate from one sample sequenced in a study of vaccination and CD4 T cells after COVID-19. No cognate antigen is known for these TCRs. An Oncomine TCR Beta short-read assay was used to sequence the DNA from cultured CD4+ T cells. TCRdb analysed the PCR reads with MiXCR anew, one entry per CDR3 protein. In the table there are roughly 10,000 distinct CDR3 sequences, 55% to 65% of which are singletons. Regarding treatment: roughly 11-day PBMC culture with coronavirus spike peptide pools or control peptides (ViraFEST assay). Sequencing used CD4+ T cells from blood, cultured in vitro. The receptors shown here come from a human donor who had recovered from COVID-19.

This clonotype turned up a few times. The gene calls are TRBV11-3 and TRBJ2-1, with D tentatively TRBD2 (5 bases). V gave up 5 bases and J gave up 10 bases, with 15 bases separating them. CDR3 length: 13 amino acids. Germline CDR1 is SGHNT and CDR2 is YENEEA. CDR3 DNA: TGTGCCAGCAGCAAGGGCGGCGGGCGGGAGCAGTTCTTC. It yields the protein CASSKGGGREQFF.

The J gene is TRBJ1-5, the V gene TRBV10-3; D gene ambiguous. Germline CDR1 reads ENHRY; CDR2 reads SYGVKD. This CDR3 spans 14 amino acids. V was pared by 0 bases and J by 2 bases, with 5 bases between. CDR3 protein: CAISESRGNQPQHF. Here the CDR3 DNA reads TGTGCCATCAGTGAGTCCCGTGGCAATCAGCCCCAGCATTTT.

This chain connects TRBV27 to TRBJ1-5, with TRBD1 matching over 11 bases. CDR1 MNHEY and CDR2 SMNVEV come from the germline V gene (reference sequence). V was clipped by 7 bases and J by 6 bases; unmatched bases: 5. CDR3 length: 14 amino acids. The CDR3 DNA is TGTGCCAGCACCCGGACAGGGGGCATTCAGCCCCAGCATTTT. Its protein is CASTRTGGIQPQHF.

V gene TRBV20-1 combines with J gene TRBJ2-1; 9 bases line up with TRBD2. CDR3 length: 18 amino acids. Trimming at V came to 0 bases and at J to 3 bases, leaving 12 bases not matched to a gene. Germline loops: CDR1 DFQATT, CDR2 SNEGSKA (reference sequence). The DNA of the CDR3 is TGCAGTGCTAGAGATGCCCGTTTAGCGGGAGCCTTCTACAATGAGCAGTTCTTC. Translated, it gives CSARDARLAGAFYNEQFF.

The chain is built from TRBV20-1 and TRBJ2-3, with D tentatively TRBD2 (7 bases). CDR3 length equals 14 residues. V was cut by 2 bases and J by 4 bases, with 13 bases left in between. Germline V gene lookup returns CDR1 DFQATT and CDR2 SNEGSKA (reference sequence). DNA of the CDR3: TGCAGTGCTAGACGTGGGGGGGCCGCAGATACGCAGTATTTT. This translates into CSARRGGAADTQYF.

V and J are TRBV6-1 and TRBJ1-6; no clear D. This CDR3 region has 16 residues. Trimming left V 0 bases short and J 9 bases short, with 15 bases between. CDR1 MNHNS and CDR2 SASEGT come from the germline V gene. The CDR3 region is CASSEAGGEWGSPLHF. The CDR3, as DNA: TGTGCCAGCAGTGAAGCCGGTGGGGAGTGGGGTTCACCCCTCCACTTT.

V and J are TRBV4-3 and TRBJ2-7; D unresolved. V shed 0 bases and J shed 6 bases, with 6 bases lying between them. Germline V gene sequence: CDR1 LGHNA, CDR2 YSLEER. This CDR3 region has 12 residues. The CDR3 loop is CASSQDFGEQYF. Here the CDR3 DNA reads TGCGCCAGCAGCCAAGATTTTGGCGAGCAGTACTTC.

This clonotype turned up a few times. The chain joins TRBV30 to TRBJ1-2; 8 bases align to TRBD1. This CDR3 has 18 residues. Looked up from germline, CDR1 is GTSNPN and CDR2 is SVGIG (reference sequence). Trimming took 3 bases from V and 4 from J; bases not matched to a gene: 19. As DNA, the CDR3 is TGTGCCTGGAGAGTAACGGGACAGGATTCCCCTGGGGGCTATGGCTACACCTTC. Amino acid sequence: CAWRVTGQDSPGGYGYTF.

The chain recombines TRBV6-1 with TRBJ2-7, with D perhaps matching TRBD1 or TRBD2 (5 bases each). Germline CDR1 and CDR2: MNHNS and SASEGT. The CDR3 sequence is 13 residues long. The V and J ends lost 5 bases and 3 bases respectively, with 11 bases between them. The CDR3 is CASSRDAGYEQYF. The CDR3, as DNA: TGTGCCAGCAGTCGGGACGCGGGCTACGAGCAGTACTTC.

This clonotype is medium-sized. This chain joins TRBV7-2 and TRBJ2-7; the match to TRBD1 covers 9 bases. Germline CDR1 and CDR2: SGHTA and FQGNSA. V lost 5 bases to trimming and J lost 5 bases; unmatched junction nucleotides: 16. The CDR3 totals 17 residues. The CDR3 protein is CASSPGTGRRGGDEQYF. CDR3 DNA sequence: TGTGCCAGCAGCCCCGGGACAGGGCGGAGGGGGGGAGACGAGCAGTACTTC.

CDR3 loop: CASKVTNQPQHF. DNA of the CDR3: TGTGCCAGCAAAGTAACCAATCAGCCCCAGCATTTT. The gene calls are TRBV27 and TRBJ1-5; the D is unclear. Germline CDR1 reads MNHEY; CDR2 reads SMNVEV (reference sequence). The germline V and J ends were trimmed by 7 bases and 3 bases, with 7 bases remaining between them. The CDR3 covers 12 residues.

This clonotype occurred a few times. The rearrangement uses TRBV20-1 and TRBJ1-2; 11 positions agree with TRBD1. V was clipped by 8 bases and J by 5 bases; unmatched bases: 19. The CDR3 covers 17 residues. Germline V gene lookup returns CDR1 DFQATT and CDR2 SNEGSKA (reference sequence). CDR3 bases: TGCAGTCCGCGGACAGGGGGCGTTTCCATCGGGCCTTATGGCTACACCTTC. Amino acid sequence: CSPRTGGVSIGPYGYTF.

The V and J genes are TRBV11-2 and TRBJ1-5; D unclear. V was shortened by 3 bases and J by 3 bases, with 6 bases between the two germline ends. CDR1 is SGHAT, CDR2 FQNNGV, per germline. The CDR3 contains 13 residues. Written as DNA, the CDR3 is TGTGCCAGCAGCTTCGGAAACAATCAGCCCCAGCATTTT. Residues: CASSFGNNQPQHF.

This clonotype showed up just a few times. CDR3 bases: TGCAGTGCTAGAGATGCGCGAGGGGCGGCTTTTGATGGCTACACCTTC. This encodes CSARDARGAAFDGYTF. This rearrangement joins TRBV20-1 to TRBJ1-2; tentatively, D is TRBD1 (5 bases). Trimming cost V 0 bases and J 6 bases, with 20 bases left between them. The CDR3 covers 16 residues. Germline V CDR1 and CDR2: DFQATT, SNEGSKA (reference sequence).

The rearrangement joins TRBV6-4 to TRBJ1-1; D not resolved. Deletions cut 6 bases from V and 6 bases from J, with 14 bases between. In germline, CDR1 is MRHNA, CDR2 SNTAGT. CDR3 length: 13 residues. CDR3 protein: CASSQRVSSEAFF. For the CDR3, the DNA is TGTGCCAGCAGCCAACGAGTTTCCTCTGAAGCTTTCTTT.